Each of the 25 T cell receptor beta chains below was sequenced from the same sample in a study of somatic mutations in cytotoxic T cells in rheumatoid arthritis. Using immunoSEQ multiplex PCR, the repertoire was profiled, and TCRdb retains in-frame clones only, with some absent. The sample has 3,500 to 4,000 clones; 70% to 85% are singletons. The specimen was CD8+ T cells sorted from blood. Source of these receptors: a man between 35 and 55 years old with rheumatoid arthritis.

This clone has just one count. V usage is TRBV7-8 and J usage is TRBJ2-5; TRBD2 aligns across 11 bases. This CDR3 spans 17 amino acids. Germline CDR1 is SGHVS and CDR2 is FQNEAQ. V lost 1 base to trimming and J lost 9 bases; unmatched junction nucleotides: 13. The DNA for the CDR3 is TGTGCCAGCAGCTTAGGGCCGGAGGGACTAGCGGCCGTCCCCCAGTACTTC. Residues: CASSLGPEGLAAVPQYF.

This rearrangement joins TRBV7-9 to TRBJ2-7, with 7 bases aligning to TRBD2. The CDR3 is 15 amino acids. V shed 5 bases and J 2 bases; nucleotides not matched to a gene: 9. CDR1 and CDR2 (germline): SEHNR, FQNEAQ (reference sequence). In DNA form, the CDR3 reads TGTGCCAGCAGCCGAGGGAGGGAACGTGCCTACGAGCAGTACTTC. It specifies CASSRGRERAYEQYF.

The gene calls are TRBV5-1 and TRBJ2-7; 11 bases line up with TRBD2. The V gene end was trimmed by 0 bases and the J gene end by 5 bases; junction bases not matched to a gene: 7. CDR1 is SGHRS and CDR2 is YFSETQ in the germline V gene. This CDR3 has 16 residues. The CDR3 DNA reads TGCGCCAGCAGCTTGGATACTAGCGGGAGTTTCGACGAGCAGTACTTC. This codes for CASSLDTSGSFDEQYF.

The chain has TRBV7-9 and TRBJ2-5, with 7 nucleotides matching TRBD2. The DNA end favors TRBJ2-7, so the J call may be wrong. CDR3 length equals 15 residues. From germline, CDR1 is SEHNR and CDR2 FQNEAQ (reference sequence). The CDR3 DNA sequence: TGTGCCAGCAGCCGAGGGAGGGAACGTGCCTACGAGCAGTACTTC. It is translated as CASSRGRERAYEQYF.

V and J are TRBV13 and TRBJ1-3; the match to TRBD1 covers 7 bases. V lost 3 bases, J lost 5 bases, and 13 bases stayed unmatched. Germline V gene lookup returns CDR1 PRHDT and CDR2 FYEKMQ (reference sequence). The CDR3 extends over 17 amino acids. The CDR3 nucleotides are TGTGCCAGCAGCTTCCAGCTCGGAGGGGGCACTAGAAACACCATATATTTT. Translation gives CASSFQLGGGTRNTIYF.

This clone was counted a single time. CDR3 DNA: TGTGCCAGCAGCCACCAGACCGGGGAGCTGTTTTTT. Amino acid sequence: CASSHQTGELFF. The rearrangement joins TRBV5-4 to TRBJ2-2; unclear D gene. V shed 4 bases and J shed 5 bases, with 6 bases lying between them. The CDR3 runs 12 residues. Germline CDR1 and CDR2: SGHNT and YYREEE (reference sequence).

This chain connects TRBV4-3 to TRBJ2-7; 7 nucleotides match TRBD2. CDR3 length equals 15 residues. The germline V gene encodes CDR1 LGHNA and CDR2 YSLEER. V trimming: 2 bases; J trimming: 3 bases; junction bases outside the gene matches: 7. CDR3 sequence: CASSQSHCGSYEQYF. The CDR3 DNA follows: TGCGCCAGCAGCCAATCTCACTGCGGGAGCTACGAGCAGTACTTC.

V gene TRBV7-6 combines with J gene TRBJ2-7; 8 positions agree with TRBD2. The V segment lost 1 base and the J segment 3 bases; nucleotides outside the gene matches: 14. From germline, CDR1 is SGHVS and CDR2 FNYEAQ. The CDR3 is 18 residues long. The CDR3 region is CASSLGAAGGQFYYEQYF. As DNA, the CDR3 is TGTGCCAGCAGCTTAGGGGCGGCGGGAGGACAGTTTTACTACGAGCAGTACTTC.

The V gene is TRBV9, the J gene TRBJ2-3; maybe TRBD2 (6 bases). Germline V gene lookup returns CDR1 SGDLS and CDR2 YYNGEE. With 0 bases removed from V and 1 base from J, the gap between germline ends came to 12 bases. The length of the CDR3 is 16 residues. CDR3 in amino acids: CASSVAGGIRTDTQYF. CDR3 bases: TGTGCCAGCAGCGTAGCTGGGGGGATTCGCACAGATACGCAGTATTTT.

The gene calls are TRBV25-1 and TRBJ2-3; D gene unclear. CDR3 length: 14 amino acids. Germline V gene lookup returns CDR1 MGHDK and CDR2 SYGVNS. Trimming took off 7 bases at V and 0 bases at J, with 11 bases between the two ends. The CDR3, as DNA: TGTGCCAGCAAGTCCCGGTTTAGCACAGATACGCAGTATTTT. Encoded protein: CASKSRFSTDTQYF.

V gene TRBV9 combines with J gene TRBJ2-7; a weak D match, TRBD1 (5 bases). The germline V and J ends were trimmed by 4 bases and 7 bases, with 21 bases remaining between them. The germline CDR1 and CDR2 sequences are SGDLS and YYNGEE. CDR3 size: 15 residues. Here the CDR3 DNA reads TGTGCCAGCAGCCCCCCCGTTGGCAGGGATGGAGAGCAGTACTTC. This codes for CASSPPVGRDGEQYF.

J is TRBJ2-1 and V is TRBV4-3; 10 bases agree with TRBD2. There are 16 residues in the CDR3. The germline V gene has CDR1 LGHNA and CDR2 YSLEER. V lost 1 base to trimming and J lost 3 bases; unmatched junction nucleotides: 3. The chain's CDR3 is CASSQGTSGIYNEQFF. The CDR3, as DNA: TGCGCCAGCAGCCAAGGCACTAGCGGGATCTACAATGAGCAGTTCTTC.

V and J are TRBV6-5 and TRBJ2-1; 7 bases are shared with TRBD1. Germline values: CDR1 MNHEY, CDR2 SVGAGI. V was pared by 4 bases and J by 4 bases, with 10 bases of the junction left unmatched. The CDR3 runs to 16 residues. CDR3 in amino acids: CASSSSPEQGYNEQFF. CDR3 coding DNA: TGTGCCAGCAGTTCCTCTCCGGAACAGGGGTACAATGAGCAGTTCTTC.

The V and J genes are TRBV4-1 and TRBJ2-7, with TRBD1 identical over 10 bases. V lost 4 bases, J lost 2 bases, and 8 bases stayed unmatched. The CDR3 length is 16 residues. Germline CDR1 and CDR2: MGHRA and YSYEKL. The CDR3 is CASSLGGDRGTYEQYF. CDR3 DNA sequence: TGCGCCAGCAGCCTGGGAGGGGACAGGGGTACCTACGAGCAGTACTTC.

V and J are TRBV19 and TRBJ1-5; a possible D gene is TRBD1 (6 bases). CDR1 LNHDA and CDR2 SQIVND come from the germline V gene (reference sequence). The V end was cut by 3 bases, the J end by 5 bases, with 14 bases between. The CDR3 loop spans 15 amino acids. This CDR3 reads CASSIPGHSDQPQHF. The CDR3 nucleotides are TGTGCCAGTAGTATCCCGGGACATTCGGATCAGCCCCAGCATTTT.

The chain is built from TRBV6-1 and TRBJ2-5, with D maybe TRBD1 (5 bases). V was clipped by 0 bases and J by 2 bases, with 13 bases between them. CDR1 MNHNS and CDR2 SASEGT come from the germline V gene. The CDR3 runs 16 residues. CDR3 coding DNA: TGTGCCAGCAGTGAAGCAACAGGCGGAGTACAAGAGACCCAGTACTTC. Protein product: CASSEATGGVQETQYF.

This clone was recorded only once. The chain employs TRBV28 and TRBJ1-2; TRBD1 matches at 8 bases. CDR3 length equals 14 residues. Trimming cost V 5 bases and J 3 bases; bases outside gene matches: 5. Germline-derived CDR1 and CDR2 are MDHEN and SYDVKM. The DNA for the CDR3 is TGTGCCAGCAGTCCCGACAGGGGTTACTATGGCTACACCTTC. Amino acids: CASSPDRGYYGYTF.

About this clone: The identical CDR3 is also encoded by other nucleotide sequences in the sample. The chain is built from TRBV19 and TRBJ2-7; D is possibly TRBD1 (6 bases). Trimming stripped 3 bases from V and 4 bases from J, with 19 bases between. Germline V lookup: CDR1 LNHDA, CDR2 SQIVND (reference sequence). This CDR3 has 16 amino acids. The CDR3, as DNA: TGTGCCAGTAGTATGGCGACCCGACAGGCTAGATACGAGCAGTACTTC. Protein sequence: CASSMATRQARYEQYF.

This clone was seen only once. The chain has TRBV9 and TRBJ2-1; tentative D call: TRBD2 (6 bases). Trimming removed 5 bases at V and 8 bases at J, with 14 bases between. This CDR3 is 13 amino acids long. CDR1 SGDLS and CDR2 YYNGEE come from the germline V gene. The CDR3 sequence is CASSGGGVHEQFF. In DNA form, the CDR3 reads TGTGCCAGCAGTGGGGGAGGAGTCCATGAGCAGTTCTTC.

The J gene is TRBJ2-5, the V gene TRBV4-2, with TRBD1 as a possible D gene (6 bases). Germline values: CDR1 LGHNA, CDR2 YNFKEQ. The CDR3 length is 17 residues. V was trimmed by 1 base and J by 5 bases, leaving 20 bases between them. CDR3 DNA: TGTGCCAGCAGCCAAGCCCTTCTTAGGGGGTTAGGGGAGACCCAGTACTTC. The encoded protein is CASSQALLRGLGETQYF.

The CDR3 region has the DNA TGTGCCAGCAGTTTCCTCCAGGACAGGGGCACCGGGGAGCTGTTTTTT. Its protein is CASSFLQDRGTGELFF. The rearrangement joins TRBV28 to TRBJ2-2, with 9 bases that match TRBD1. After removal of 3 bases from V and 4 bases from J, the junction contained 6 bases not matched to a gene. Looked up from germline, CDR1 is MDHEN and CDR2 is SYDVKM. This CDR3 has 16 amino acids.

CDR3 sequence (DNA): TGTGCCAGCAGCAATGCGCGACTAGCGGGAGACTACAATGAGCAGTTCTTC. It yields the protein CASSNARLAGDYNEQFF. V is TRBV21-1 and J is TRBJ2-1; no DNA check was done on the table's D call, TRBD2. TRBV21-1 is deemed a pseudogene. The CDR3 loop spans 17 amino acids.

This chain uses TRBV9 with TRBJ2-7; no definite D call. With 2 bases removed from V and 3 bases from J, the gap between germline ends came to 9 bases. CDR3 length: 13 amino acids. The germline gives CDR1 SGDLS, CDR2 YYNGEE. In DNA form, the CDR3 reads TGTGCCAGCAGCGTCGACACCAACTACGAGCAGTACTTC. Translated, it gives CASSVDTNYEQYF.

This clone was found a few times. The CDR3 bases are TGTGCCAGCAGTGAGCCCAGGGGCCTTGGGGATGAAAAACTGTTTTTT. As protein: CASSEPRGLGDEKLFF. V gene TRBV2 combines with J gene TRBJ1-4; D is perhaps TRBD1 (6 bases). The CDR3 extends over 16 amino acids. With 3 bases removed from V and 6 bases from J, the gap between germline ends came to 17 bases. Germline V lookup: CDR1 SNHLY, CDR2 FYNNEI.

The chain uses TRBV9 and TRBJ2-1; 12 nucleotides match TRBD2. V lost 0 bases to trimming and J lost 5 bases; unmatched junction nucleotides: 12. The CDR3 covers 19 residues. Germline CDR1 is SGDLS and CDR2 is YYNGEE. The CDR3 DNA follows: TGTGCCAGCAGCGTAGCGGGGGGGGCTAGCGGGAGGGGCGACAATGAGCAGTTCTTC. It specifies CASSVAGGASGRGDNEQFF.